This passage covers 23 T cell receptor beta chains from one sample sequenced in a study of shared clonotypes between healthy human individuals. The method was immunoSEQ multiplex PCR; TCRdb's version includes in-frame clones alone and lacks a portion of them. The sample records hundreds of thousands of clones, around 75% being singletons. The material sequenced was PBMCs. These receptors came from a woman aged 40-49 years in good health. Some clones in this sample may be carry-over from other donors' samples.

This chain links TRBV30 with TRBJ2-7; D is unresolved. Looked up from germline, CDR1 is GTSNPN and CDR2 is SVGIG (reference sequence). The CDR3 spans 11 residues. V was pared by 1 base and J by 5 bases, with 6 bases between. CDR3 in DNA: TGTGCCTGGAGTGGCCAGGACGAGCAGTACTTC. It codes for CAWSGQDEQYF.

The genes are TRBV19 and TRBJ1-1, with a weak D call TRBD1 (5 bases). Per the germline V gene, CDR1 is LNHDA and CDR2 is SQIVND (reference sequence). The germline V and J ends were trimmed by 8 bases and 1 base, with 14 bases remaining between them. The CDR3 length is 14 residues. CDR3 coding DNA: TGTGCCAGTGGATTTCGGGGCGGGAACACTGAAGCTTTCTTT. Protein product: CASGFRGGNTEAFF.

The chain couples TRBV19 to TRBJ2-7; 10 bases line up with TRBD1. J gave up 6 bases and V 4 bases, and 3 bases lay outside the gene matches. Germline V gene data show CDR1 as LNHDA and CDR2 as SQIVND (reference sequence). This CDR3 spans 13 amino acids. In nucleotides, the CDR3 is TGTGCCAGTAGTACGACAGGGGGCTTCGAGCAGTACTTC. Translation: CASSTTGGFEQYF.

The chain links TRBV19 to TRBJ2-5; D is perhaps TRBD1 or TRBD2 (6 bases each). The V end was cut by 5 bases, the J end by 2 bases, with 15 bases between. The CDR3 is made up of 15 amino acids. The germline V gene has CDR1 LNHDA and CDR2 SQIVND (reference sequence). The CDR3: CASSPHGGGQETQYF. In DNA form, the CDR3 reads TGTGCCAGTAGTCCCCATGGAGGGGGGCAAGAGACCCAGTACTTC.

The genes are TRBV6-1 and TRBJ1-1, with D perhaps matching TRBD1 (5 bases). Between the trimmed V and J ends, which lost 4 bases and 8 bases, there was a span of 17 bases. CDR1 MNHNS and CDR2 SASEGT come from the germline V gene. The CDR3 sequence is 14 residues long. The CDR3 loop reads CASSGEAGVGEAFF. CDR3 coding DNA: TGTGCCAGCAGTGGGGAGGCGGGGGTCGGGGAAGCTTTCTTT.

This sequence joins TRBV7-6 and TRBJ1-3; D unclear. Trimming pared 5 bases from V and 0 bases from J, leaving 14 bases between. Germline V gene data show CDR1 as SGHVS and CDR2 as FNYEAQ. The CDR3 has 16 residues. The CDR3 DNA is TGTGCCAGCAGCCCCAGCCCGGCGGGCTCTGGAAACACCATATATTTT. Protein: CASSPSPAGSGNTIYF. Full variable domain (outside the CDR3, taken from reference TRBV7-6 and TRBJ1-3): GAGVSQSPRYKVTKRGQDVALRCDPISGHVSLYWYRQALGQGPEFLTYFNYEAQQDKSGLPNDRFSAERPEGSISTLTIQRTEQRDSAMYRCASSPSPAGSGNTIYFGEGSWLTVV.

The CDR3 protein is CASKMTDHSGNTIYF. CDR3 nucleotide sequence: TGTGCCAGCAAGATGACAGACCACTCTGGAAACACCATATATTTT. The chain carries TRBV2 and TRBJ1-3, with D possibly matching TRBD1 (5 bases). Per germline, CDR1 SNHLY and CDR2 FYNNEI. The CDR3 runs to 15 residues. The V and J ends lost 7 bases and 0 bases respectively, with 13 bases between them.

The chain employs TRBV13 and TRBJ2-1; no clear D gene. Trimming took 5 bases from V and 4 from J, leaving 18 bases between them. The germline CDR1 and CDR2 sequences are PRHDT and FYEKMQ (reference sequence). The CDR3 has 16 residues. CDR3 nucleotide sequence: TGTGCCAGCAGCCAACTCTTAGCTGGATTTTACAATGAGCAGTTCTTC. It translates to CASSQLLAGFYNEQFF.

The chain combines TRBV19 with TRBJ2-1; D unclear. This CDR3 is 12 amino acids long. Trimming removed 6 bases from V and 5 bases from J, with 8 bases in between. Germline V gene data show CDR1 as LNHDA and CDR2 as SQIVND (reference sequence). In nucleotides, the CDR3 is TGTGCCAGTAGGATCCAGGACAATGAGCAGTTCTTC. Amino acid sequence: CASRIQDNEQFF.

This clone showed up just once. The chain has TRBV6-6 and TRBJ1-2; D uncertain. The CDR3 spans 15 residues. Trimming removed 2 bases at V and 0 bases at J, with 10 bases between. Germline assignment: CDR1 MNHNY and CDR2 SVGAGI (reference sequence). CDR3 in DNA: TGTGCCAGCAGTTACGTAGATCCCGCTAACTATGGCTACACCTTC. This encodes CASSYVDPANYGYTF.

The chain is built from TRBV6-1 and TRBJ2-7; 7 positions match TRBD1. Trimming at V came to 8 bases and at J to 2 bases, leaving 3 bases not matched to a gene. The CDR3 is made up of 12 amino acids. The germline V gene encodes CDR1 MNHNS and CDR2 SASEGT. The CDR3 here is CASGDRTYEQYF. Written as DNA, the CDR3 is TGTGCCAGCGGGGACAGAACCTACGAGCAGTACTTC.

This chain connects TRBV5-1 to TRBJ2-5; 8 bases line up with TRBD2. Gene TRBJ2-7 matches the end of the DNA better, so the J call may be wrong. The CDR3 runs 15 residues. Germline V CDR1 and CDR2: SGHRS, YFSETQ. For the CDR3, the DNA is TGCGCCAGCAACCCTAGCGGGTCCCTCTCCTACGAGCAGTACTTC. It specifies CASNPSGSLSYEQYF.

The chain carries TRBV7-9 and TRBJ2-2; possible D gene TRBD1, 5 bases. The germline V gene has CDR1 SEHNR and CDR2 FQNEAQ (reference sequence). V was clipped by 4 bases and J by 7 bases, with 10 bases between them. This CDR3 is 13 amino acids long. The CDR3 here is CASSYQGDGELFF. The CDR3 region has the DNA TGTGCCAGCAGCTACCAGGGCGACGGGGAGCTGTTTTTT.

This chain uses TRBV7-3 with TRBJ2-7; 8 bases align to TRBD1. The CDR3 loop spans 14 amino acids. Trimming at V came to 3 bases and at J to 6 bases, leaving 7 bases not matched to a gene. Germline CDR1 and CDR2: SGHTA and FQGTGA. The CDR3 loop reads CASSFSGTGGEQYF. The CDR3 coding sequence is TGTGCCAGCAGCTTTTCCGGGACAGGTGGCGAGCAGTACTTC.

V usage is TRBV29-1 and J usage is TRBJ2-7; TRBD1 might be the D (5 bases). V lost 6 bases and J 4 bases, leaving 19 bases between the germline ends. Germline CDR1 SQVTM, CDR2 ANQGSEA. The CDR3 totals 14 residues. CDR3 bases: TGCAGCGTCGGTTTACTCAGGGAAAGGTACGAGCAGTACTTC. Encoded protein: CSVGLLRERYEQYF.

The chain couples TRBV27 to TRBJ1-2; 10 nucleotides align to TRBD1. Germline V lookup: CDR1 MNHEY, CDR2 SMNVEV (reference sequence). CDR3 length equals 16 residues. Trimming took 4 bases from V and 8 from J; bases not matched to a gene: 13. The CDR3 sequence: CASSSSPRDRGRGYTF. CDR3 sequence (DNA): TGTGCCAGCAGTTCTTCTCCTCGGGACAGGGGACGCGGCTACACCTTC.

The V gene is TRBV30, the J gene TRBJ1-5, with TRBD1 matching over 7 bases. After removal of 4 bases from V and 3 bases from J, the junction contained 6 bases not matched to a gene. The CDR3 is 14 residues long. Germline CDR1 reads GTSNPN; CDR2 reads SVGIG (reference sequence). The CDR3 loop is CAWTVGQPNQPQHF. Written as DNA, the CDR3 is TGTGCCTGGACCGTGGGACAGCCCAATCAGCCCCAGCATTTT.

The CDR3, as DNA: TGTGCCAGCAGCTTAGGGACTAGCTCCTACAATGAGCAGTTCTTC. Protein product: CASSLGTSSYNEQFF. This sequence joins TRBV7-3 and TRBJ2-1; 8 bases line up with TRBD2. The germline V gene has CDR1 SGHTA and CDR2 FQGTGA. Losses at the gene ends were 2 bases for V and 0 bases for J; bases not matched to a gene: 0. This CDR3 has 15 amino acids.

V usage is TRBV11-2 and J usage is TRBJ2-5, with D perhaps matching TRBD1 or TRBD2 (5 bases each). From germline, CDR1 is SGHAT and CDR2 FQNNGV. The CDR3 sequence is 15 residues long. Between the trimmed V and J ends, which lost 5 bases and 0 bases, there was a span of 13 bases. For the CDR3, the DNA is TGTGCCAGCAGCATAGTGGGGGATCACCAAGAGACCCAGTACTTC. Translation gives CASSIVGDHQETQYF. The full variable domain, with the rest looked up from reference TRBV11-2 and TRBJ2-5, is EAGVAQSPRYKIIEKRQSVAFWCNPISGHATLYWYQQILGQGPKLLIQFQNNGVVDDSQLPKDRFSAERLKGVDSTLKIQPAKLEDSAVYLCASSIVGDHQETQYFGPGTRLLVL.

This clone appeared a single time. The chain combines TRBV7-6 with TRBJ2-2; 10 bases align to TRBD2. Trimming took 5 bases from V and 6 from J; bases not matched to a gene: 9. Germline values: CDR1 SGHVS, CDR2 FNYEAQ. This CDR3 spans 16 amino acids. The chain's CDR3 is CASSQLAGRDPGELFF. CDR3 sequence (DNA): TGTGCCAGCAGCCAACTAGCGGGACGAGACCCCGGGGAGCTGTTTTTT.

V is TRBV25-1 and J is TRBJ2-7, with no clear D. The CDR3 consists of 13 residues. Germline CDR1 MGHDK, CDR2 SYGVNS. Trimming pared 7 bases from V and 6 bases from J, leaving 16 bases between. CDR3 DNA sequence: TGTGCCAGCAAAGATTCTTCGGGTGGCGAGCAGTACTTC. It encodes CASKDSSGGEQYF.

This chain uses TRBV5-4 with TRBJ2-2, with a tentative D call TRBD1 (5 bases). This CDR3 spans 16 amino acids. Germline loops: CDR1 SGHNT, CDR2 YYREEE (reference sequence). Trimming shortened V by 4 bases and J by 5 bases, and 18 bases separated the two germline ends. The CDR3 DNA reads as TGTGCCAGCAGCCCCCGGGCAGGGCTAGAAACCGGGGAGCTGTTTTTT. This encodes CASSPRAGLETGELFF. The full variable domain, in which reference TRBV5-4 and TRBJ2-2 provide the parts outside the CDR3, is ETGVTQSPTHLIKTRGQQVTLRCSSQSGHNTVSWYQQALGQGPQFIFQYYREEENGRGNFPPRFSGLQFPNYSSELNVNALELDDSALYLCASSPRAGLETGELFFGEGSRLTVL.

This rearrangement joins TRBV5-1 to TRBJ2-5; possible D gene TRBD2, 5 bases. The DNA end is more similar to TRBJ2-7, so the J call may be wrong. CDR1 and CDR2 (germline): SGHRS, YFSETQ. The CDR3 covers 14 residues. CDR3 DNA: TGCGCCAGCAGCTTGGGGCGGGCTTCCTACGAGCAGTACTTC. Its translation: CASSLGRASYEQYF.